This record concerns one T cell receptor (beta chain) sequence. Antigen: not known. The CDR3 is 16 amino acids. Germline V gene lookup returns CDR1 LNHNV and CDR2 YYDKDF (reference sequence). Trimming removed 1 base from V and 0 bases from J, with 10 bases in between. From the RT-PCR reads, TCRdb called clonotypes with MiXCR, one entry per CDR3 protein. Of more than 700,000 distinct CDR3 sequences in the sample, over 20% were seen once. These data come from a study of response to subunit inactivated influenza vaccine. Study-level results: It was the authors' suggestion that each seasonal influenza vaccination recruits few new T cells.

The source is a man between 50 and 59 years old who received an inactivated influenza vaccine. The starting material was PBMCs from blood, obtained about 5 days after vaccination. V and J are TRBV15 and TRBJ2-1; possible D gene TRBD2, 5 bases. CDR3 bases: TGTGCCACCAGCAGAGTGAGGGTAAGCTCCTACAATGAGCAGTTCTTC. This codes for CATSRVRVSSYNEQFF.